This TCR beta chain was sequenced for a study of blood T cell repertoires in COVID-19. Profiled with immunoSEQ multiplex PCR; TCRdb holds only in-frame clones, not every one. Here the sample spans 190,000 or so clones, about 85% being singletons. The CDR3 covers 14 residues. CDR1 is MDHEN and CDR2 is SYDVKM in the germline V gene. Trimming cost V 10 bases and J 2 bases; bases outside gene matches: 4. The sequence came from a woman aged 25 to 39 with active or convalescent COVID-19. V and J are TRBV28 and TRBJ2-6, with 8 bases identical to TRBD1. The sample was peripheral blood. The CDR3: CATRQGTGANVLTF. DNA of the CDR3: TGTGCCACAAGACAGGGGACTGGGGCCAACGTCCTGACTTTC. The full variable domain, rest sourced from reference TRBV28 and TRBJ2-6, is DVKVTQSSRYLVKRTGEKVFLECVQDMDHENMFWYRQDPGLGLRLIYFSYDVKMKEKGDIPEGYSVSREKKERFSLILESASTNQTSMYLCATRQGTGANVLTFGAGSRLTVL.